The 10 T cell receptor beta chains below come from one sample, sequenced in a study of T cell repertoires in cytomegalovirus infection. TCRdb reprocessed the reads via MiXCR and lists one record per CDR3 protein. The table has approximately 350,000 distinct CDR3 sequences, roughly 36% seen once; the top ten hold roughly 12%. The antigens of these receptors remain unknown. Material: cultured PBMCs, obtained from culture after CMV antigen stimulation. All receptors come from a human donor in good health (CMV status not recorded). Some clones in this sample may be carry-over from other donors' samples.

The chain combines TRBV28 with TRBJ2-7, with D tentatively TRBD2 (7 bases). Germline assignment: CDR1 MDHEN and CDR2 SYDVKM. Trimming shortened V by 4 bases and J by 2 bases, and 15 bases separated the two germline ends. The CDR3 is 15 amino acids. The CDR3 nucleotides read TGTGCCAGCAGTTCCCAGTGGGGGGGCGCCTACGAGCAGTACTTC. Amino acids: CASSSQWGGAYEQYF.

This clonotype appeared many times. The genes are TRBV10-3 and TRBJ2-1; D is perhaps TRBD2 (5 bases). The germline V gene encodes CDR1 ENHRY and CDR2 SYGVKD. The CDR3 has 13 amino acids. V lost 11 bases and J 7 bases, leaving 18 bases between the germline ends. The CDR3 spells CASTRDLQNEQFF. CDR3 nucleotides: TGTGCCTCAACTAGAGATTTACAGAATGAGCAGTTCTTC.

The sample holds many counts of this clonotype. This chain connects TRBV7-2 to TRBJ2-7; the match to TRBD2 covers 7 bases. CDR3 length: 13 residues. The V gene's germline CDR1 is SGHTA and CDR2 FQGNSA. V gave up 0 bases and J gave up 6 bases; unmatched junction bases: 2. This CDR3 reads CASSLAAGSEQYV. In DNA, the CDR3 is TGTGCCAGCAGCTTAGCAGCGGGAAGCGAGCAGTACGTC.

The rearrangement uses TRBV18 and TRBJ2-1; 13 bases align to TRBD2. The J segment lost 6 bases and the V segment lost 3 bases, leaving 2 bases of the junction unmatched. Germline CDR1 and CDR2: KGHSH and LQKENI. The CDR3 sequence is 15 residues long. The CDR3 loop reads CASSPGLAGSNEQFF. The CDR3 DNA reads TGTGCCAGCTCACCGGGACTAGCGGGAAGCAATGAGCAGTTCTTC.

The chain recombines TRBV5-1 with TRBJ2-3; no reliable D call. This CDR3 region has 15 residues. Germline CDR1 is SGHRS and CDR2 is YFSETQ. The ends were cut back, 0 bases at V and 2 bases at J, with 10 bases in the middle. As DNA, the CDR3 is TGCGCCAGCAGCTTGGATCTATTAACCACAGATACGCAGTATTTT. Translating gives CASSLDLLTTDTQYF.

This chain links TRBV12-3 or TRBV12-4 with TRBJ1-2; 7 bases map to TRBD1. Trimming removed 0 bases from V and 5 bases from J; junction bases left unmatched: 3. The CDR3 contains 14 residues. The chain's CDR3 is CASSLAGTEYGYTF. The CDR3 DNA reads TGTGCCAGCAGTTTAGCGGGGACAGAGTATGGCTACACCTTC.

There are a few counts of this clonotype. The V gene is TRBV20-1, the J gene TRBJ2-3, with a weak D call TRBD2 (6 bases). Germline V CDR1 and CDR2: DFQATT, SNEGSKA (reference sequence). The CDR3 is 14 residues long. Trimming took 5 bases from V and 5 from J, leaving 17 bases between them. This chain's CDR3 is CSAEPGRGVDTQYF. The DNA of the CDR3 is TGCAGTGCTGAACCGGGCCGCGGGGTAGATACGCAGTATTTT.

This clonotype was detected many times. The CDR3 nucleotides read TGTGCCAGCAGTTACCAACAGGGATCCAATCAGCCCCAGCATTTT. This encodes CASSYQQGSNQPQHF. This chain links TRBV6-2 or TRBV6-3 with TRBJ1-5, with D perhaps TRBD1 (6 bases). The length of the CDR3 is 15 residues. The germline CDR1 and CDR2 sequences are MNHEY and SVGEGT. V gave up 2 bases and J gave up 3 bases, with 11 bases separating them.

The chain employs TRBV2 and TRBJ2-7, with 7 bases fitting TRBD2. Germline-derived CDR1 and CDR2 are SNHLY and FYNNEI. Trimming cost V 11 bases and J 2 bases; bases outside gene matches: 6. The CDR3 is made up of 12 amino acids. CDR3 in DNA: TGTGCCGGGCGGGGGAAGGCCTACGAGCAGTACTTC. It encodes CAGRGKAYEQYF.

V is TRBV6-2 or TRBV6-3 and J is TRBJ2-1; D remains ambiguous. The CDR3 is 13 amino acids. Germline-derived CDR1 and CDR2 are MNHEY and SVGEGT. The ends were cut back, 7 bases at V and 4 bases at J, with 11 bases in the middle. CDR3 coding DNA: TGTGCCAGCAAAAAGTTGGTTTACAATGAGCAGTTCTTC. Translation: CASKKLVYNEQFF.